This record covers a single TCR beta chain. Its antigen is currently not known. The sample holds no much larger clone one base away, and base qualities are not on file. This sample was included in a study of blood T cell repertoires in COVID-19 (dated by TCRdb to the early 2020s). Regarding the research as a whole: Samples from collaborators originated in the United States, Italy and Spain and spanned both the acute and convalescent phases of COVID-19. The material from the prospective study consisted of cDNA or gDNA derived from T cells, B-cell-depleted T cells, or PBMCs. Deeply sampled blood TCRbeta repertoires from subjects exposed to, actively infected with, or recovered from COVID-19 were included in the dataset. A freely available public database, intended as a resource for researchers studying the immune response to SARS-CoV-2, is where the repertoires were released. Samples came from the ongoing ImmuneRACE study (first 160 participants) plus 1,254 subjects from 6 global collaborators. Sample metadata almost always included a de-identified subject ID, COVID-19 status, age in years and sex. Where available, HLA class I and class II types were obtained from metadata supplied by the sample provider rather than from assay-based typing.

TCRbeta CDR3 regions were amplified from genomic DNA using the immunoSEQ Assay, a bias-controlled multiplex PCR. Per the original workflow: Within the assay, amplification of reference gene primers was used to estimate how many nucleated cells each sample contained. To quantify the absolute abundance of each unique TCRbeta CDR3 rearrangement, sequence reads were collapsed and filtered. Productive Simpson clonality was computed per sample as the square root of Simpson's diversity index over productive rearrangements. TCRdb retrieved this table from immuneACCESS and kept in-frame rearrangements only. Not all clones are present; in checked studies, unresolved V genes account for under half, and no reason is known for the remainder. D and trimming come from the DNA, and the V and J calls and clone size come from that table. The sample contains around 63,000 clones, about nine tenths of them found a single time. The top ten clones comprise approximately 1.2% of the sample.

The full study reports these points: How much clinical and demographic metadata was included differed by source and by participant, and the metadata was provided uncurated.

The collaborating institutions used their own protocols to collect whole blood in K2EDTA tubes. For TCRbeta analysis, collaborators shipped samples as frozen whole blood, isolated PBMCs, or DNA extracted from either of those sample types. Per the germline V gene, SNHLY is the CDR1 and FYNNEI is the CDR2. The CDR3, cysteine through phenylalanine, is 12 amino acids long. Only the CDR3 part of the read is kept: 36 bases, read in frame from the first base. At the junction V is shortened by 11 bases and J by 5 bases, with 15 bases in between. The source of this sequence is a woman aged 80 or over with acute or convalescent COVID-19. Here the chain combines TRBV2 and TRBJ2-5, with a tentative D gene TRBD1 over 6 matching bases. The sequenced sample was peripheral blood. The CDR3 has the sequence CAGLNREETQYF. The DNA is TGTGCCGGGCTTAACAGGGAGGAGACCCAGTACTTC.